This T cell receptor (beta chain) emerged from a study of T cells in Graves' hyperthyroidism and ophthalmopathy. The study's findings and limits: Ophthalmopathy was distinguished from stable hyperthyroidism by 13 V-J signatures.

The sample holds many counts of this clonotype. Its antigen remains unidentified. Germline V lookup: CDR1 SGHAT, CDR2 FQDESV (reference sequence). J gave up 0 bases and V 1 base, and 6 bases lay outside the gene matches. The CDR3 is made up of 16 amino acids. The CDR3 regions of TCR beta were amplified from RNA transcripts. Initially, a first-round RT-PCR of the TCR CDR3 employed the HTBI primer set. MiXCR, applied by TCRdb to the multiplex PCR reads, yields one record per CDR3 protein. The sample lists about 520,000 distinct CDR3 sequences, about 24% seen once, with around 11% in the top ten. This receptor was obtained from a woman aged 30 to 39 with Graves' ophthalmopathy. Sequencing was carried out using blood. This chain joins TRBV11-1 and TRBJ2-7, with 7 positions matching TRBD1. CDR3 loop: CASSLVEAGGSYEQYF. The CDR3 nucleotides are TGTGCCAGCAGCTTAGTAGAGGCAGGGGGCTCCTACGAGCAGTACTTC.